Shown below are 6 T cell receptor beta chains from a single sample sequenced in a study of T cells expressing NK-cell markers. TCRdb reanalyzed the 5' RACE reads and collapses them to one entry per CDR3 protein, without DNA. Its listing shows 140,000 or so distinct CDR3 sequences. Sequenced: blood T cells: a sorted CD56 or NKG2C T cell subset, CD4+ or CD8+ T cells, or bulk PBMC T cells (not recorded which). Receptor source: a man aged 18 to 29 in good health.

The chain joins TRBV6-1 to TRBJ2-7; TCRdb designates TRBD2, a call that cannot be tested without DNA. There are 14 residues in the CDR3. The V gene's germline CDR1 is MNHNS and CDR2 SASEGT. This CDR3 is CASSTSLETYEQYF.

The V gene is TRBV12-3 or TRBV12-4, the J gene TRBJ2-2; TCRdb reports TRBD2, a call that lacks DNA to check it against. This CDR3 has 19 residues. The CDR3 loop reads CASRSTDPSGRGITGELFF.

The gene calls are TRBV7-9 and TRBJ2-2; TCRdb indicates TRBD1, and absent DNA this call remains unverified. In germline, CDR1 is SEHNR, CDR2 FQNEAQ (reference sequence). The CDR3 runs to 15 residues. The CDR3 reads CASSFRTEHTGELFF.

CDR3 loop: CASSQAGPDEQFF. The J gene is TRBJ2-1, the V gene TRBV3-1. Germline V gene lookup returns CDR1 LGHDT and CDR2 YNNKEL (reference sequence). CDR3 length equals 13 residues.

The chain joins TRBV27 to TRBJ2-7. This CDR3 region has 14 residues. Germline V gives CDR1 MNHEY, CDR2 SMNVEV (reference sequence). The CDR3 loop is CASSLYLDSYEQYF.

The V and J genes are TRBV3-1 and TRBJ2-3; TCRdb calls TRBD2, which cannot be checked without DNA. Germline V gene data show CDR1 as LGHDT and CDR2 as YNNKEL (reference sequence). This CDR3 has 16 amino acids. CDR3 sequence reads: CASSQVYSGSTDTQYF.